This is a list of T cell receptor beta chains from one sample in a study of control samples from healthy donors and cancer patients. TCRdb keeps only in-frame clones here, not all; method: immunoSEQ multiplex PCR. The top ten hold roughly 2% of the sample, which has 70,000 to 80,000 clones, roughly 90% seen once. The sequencing sample was made of PBMCs. These receptors all stem from a woman aged 60-70 years with head and neck cancer. Each CDR3 is given with its conserved first and last residue. D genes are given only for firm matches. A clone size is listed for some rows: how often the clone was seen (once, few, many), or a class if it is expanded.

few	TRBD1	TRBJ1-2	TRBV9	CASSVDQGADYGYTF	TGTGCCAGCAGCGTAGATCAGGGGGCTGACTATGGCTACACCTTC
NA	NA	TRBJ2-6	TRBV7-9	CASSVIRRDFGANVLTF	TGTGCCAGCAGCGTTATAAGAAGGGATTTTGGGGCCAACGTCCTGACTTTC
NA	NA	TRBJ2-2	TRBV21-1	CASSKGGHRDTVTGELFF	TGTGCCAGCAGCAAAGGAGGACACCGGGACACAGTAACCGGGGAGCTGTTTTTT
NA	NA	TRBJ1-6	TRBV3-1/TRBV3-2	CASSQGSGFRSPLHF	TGTGCCAGCAGCCAAGGAAGTGGATTTAGATCACCCCTCCACTTT
NA	NA	TRBJ1-5	TRBV12-3/TRBV12-4	CASSFTQQPQHF	TGTGCCAGCAGTTTTACCCAGCAGCCCCAGCATTTT
NA	TRBD2	TRBJ2-7	TRBV5-1	CASKSQLAGGTYEQYF	TGCGCCAGCAAGTCCCAACTAGCGGGAGGGACCTACGAGCAGTACTTC
NA	TRBD2	TRBJ2-3	TRBV27	CASSLEGQGLAGMYTQYF	TGTGCCAGCAGTTTAGAAGGACAGGGACTAGCGGGAATGTATACGCAGTATTTT
once	TRBD2	TRBJ2-1	TRBV29-1	CSVVYGTSAAYNEQFF	TGCAGCGTTGTTTATGGGACTAGCGCAGCCTACAATGAGCAGTTCTTC
few	TRBD1	TRBJ1-1	TRBV7-2	CASSFDRAYTEAFF	TGTGCCAGCAGCTTTGACAGGGCTTACACTGAAGCTTTCTTT
NA	TRBD2	TRBJ2-2	TRBV28	CASSLVLAGGFTGELFF	TGTGCCAGCAGTTTGGTGCTAGCGGGAGGGTTTACCGGGGAGCTGTTTTTT
few	TRBD1	TRBJ1-1	TRBV30	CAWRGQGANTEAFF	TGTGCCTGGAGGGGACAGGGGGCGAACACTGAAGCTTTCTTT
NA	NA	TRBJ2-7	TRBV20-1	CSAGSTYEQYF	TGCAGTGCTGGCAGCACCTACGAGCAGTACTTC
NA	TRBD2	TRBJ2-5	TRBV15	CATSRVGTSGGRVETQYF	TGTGCCACCAGCAGAGTCGGGACTAGCGGGGGAAGGGTGGAGACCCAGTACTTC
NA	TRBD2	TRBJ2-3	TRBV29-1	CSVPGGGSTDTQYF	TGCAGCGTGCCTGGGGGGGGTTCCACAGATACGCAGTATTTT
NA	NA	TRBJ1-2	TRBV7-2	CASSQQGKDYGYTF	TGTGCCAGCAGCCAACAGGGCAAGGACTATGGCTACACCTTC
NA	NA	TRBJ1-1	TRBV4-1	CASSQEPGSTEAFF	TGCGCCAGCAGCCAAGAACCAGGAAGCACTGAAGCTTTCTTT
once	NA	TRBJ2-4	TRBV2	CASSEAPRGQNIQYF	TGTGCCAGCAGTGAAGCGCCAAGGGGACAAAACATTCAGTACTTC
NA	NA	TRBJ1-5	TRBV6-2/TRBV6-3	CASSSSVAGDNQPQHF	TGTGCCAGCAGTTCATCCGTGGCAGGGGACAATCAGCCCCAGCATTTT
once	TRBD1	TRBJ1-1	TRBV28	CASSNPFVGTGGAAFF	TGTGCCAGCAGTAACCCGTTTGTAGGGACAGGGGGCGCGGCTTTCTTT
NA	NA	TRBJ1-1	TRBV11-3	CASSLGPMNTEAFF	TGTGCCAGCAGCTTAGGCCCGATGAACACTGAAGCTTTCTTT
NA	TRBD1	TRBJ2-3	TRBV7-7	CASSATGSTDTQYF	TGTGCTAGCAGCGCGACAGGGTCCACAGATACGCAGTATTTT
once	NA	TRBJ2-1	TRBV7-9	CASSFANGFYNEQFF	TGTGCCAGCAGCTTCGCAAACGGGTTCTACAATGAGCAGTTCTTC
NA	NA	TRBJ1-3	TRBV5-8	CASSWTSISGNTIYF	TGTGCCAGCAGCTGGACAAGCATCTCTGGAAACACCATATATTTT
NA	NA	TRBJ2-3	TRBV5-4	CASSRTSATDTQYF	TGTGCCAGCAGCCGCACATCAGCCACAGATACGCAGTATTTT
NA	NA	TRBJ1-3	TRBV2	CASSEIRVTGNTIYF	TGTGCCAGCAGTGAAATCAGGGTGACTGGAAACACCATATATTTT
NA	TRBD1	TRBJ2-1	TRBV15	CATSRAPGGYNEQFF	TGTGCCACCAGCAGAGCACCAGGGGGCTACAATGAGCAGTTCTTC
NA	NA	TRBJ2-6	TRBV28	CASSIQSSGANVLTF	TGTGCCAGCAGTATACAGAGCTCTGGGGCCAACGTCCTGACTTTC
NA	TRBD1	TRBJ1-5	TRBV27	CASSLQGAGQPQHF	TGTGCCAGCAGTCTACAGGGGGCAGGCCAGCCCCAGCATTTT
NA	NA	TRBJ1-5	TRBV18	CASSDKYSNQPQHF	TGTGCCAGCTCAGACAAGTATAGCAATCAGCCCCAGCATTTT
NA	NA	TRBJ1-2	TRBV30	CACKRGLNYGYTF	TGTGCCTGCAAAAGGGGACTAAACTATGGCTACACCTTC
NA	NA	TRBJ2-3	TRBV5-6	CASSRNQRYTDTQYF	TGTGCCAGCAGCCGGAACCAGCGGTACACAGATACGCAGTATTTT
NA	NA	TRBJ1-1	TRBV3-1/TRBV3-2	CASSQVPAGSEAFF	TGTGCCAGCAGCCAAGTGCCGGCGGGCTCTGAAGCTTTCTTT
NA	NA	TRBJ2-2	TRBV21-1	CASSKAPSGRSTGELFF	TGTGCCAGCAGCAAAGCTCCTAGCGGGAGGAGCACCGGGGAGCTGTTTTTT
NA	NA	TRBJ2-7	TRBV29-1	CSTSTSDEQYF	TGCAGCACATCCACATCCGACGAGCAGTACTTC
NA	NA	TRBJ2-7	TRBV5-1	CASSLPSSEQYF	TGCGCCAGCAGCTTACCTAGCAGCGAGCAGTACTTC
NA	NA	TRBJ2-5	TRBV6-5	CASTWTIGETQYF	TGTGCCAGCACCTGGACAATCGGGGAGACCCAGTACTTC
NA	TRBD2	TRBJ2-1	TRBV6-5	CASSGLAGGNEQFF	TGTGCCAGCAGCGGACTAGCGGGAGGAAATGAGCAGTTCTTC
NA	TRBD1	TRBJ1-2	TRBV13	CASSPREGAYYGYTF	TGTGCCAGCAGCCCCAGGGAGGGGGCGTACTATGGCTACACCTTC
NA	TRBD1	TRBJ1-1	TRBV18	CASSRAGELGQTEAFF	TGTGCCAGCTCACGCGCGGGGGAACTGGGACAGACTGAAGCTTTCTTT
NA	TRBD1	TRBJ1-2	TRBV27	CASSPTGSYGYTF	TGTGCCAGCAGCCCGACAGGGAGCTATGGCTACACCTTC
NA	TRBD2	TRBJ2-5	TRBV6-5	CALRGETSSAETQYF	TGTGCCCTACGGGGGGAGACTAGTTCGGCAGAGACCCAGTACTTC
NA	TRBD2	TRBJ2-1	TRBV5-1	CASSLGTSGDWQFF	TGCGCCAGCAGCTTGGGGACTAGCGGGGACTGGCAGTTCTTC
NA	TRBD1	TRBJ1-1	TRBV7-8	CASSGSDRGGQAFF	TGTGCCAGCAGCGGAAGCGACAGGGGAGGTCAGGCTTTCTTT
NA	NA	TRBJ2-7	TRBV18	CASSPIRQVSYEQYF	TGTGCCAGCTCACCGATTCGACAGGTGTCCTACGAGCAGTACTTC
NA	TRBD2	TRBJ2-3	TRBV5-5	CASSLALGLAMDTQYF	TGTGCCAGCAGCTTGGCCTTGGGACTAGCGATGGATACGCAGTATTTT
NA	TRBD1	TRBJ2-7	TRBV6-1	CASSDRTGVNEQYF	TGTGCCAGCAGTGACCGGACAGGGGTTAACGAGCAGTACTTC
NA	NA	TRBJ1-5	TRBV19	CASSEGAGYSNQPQHF	TGTGCCAGTAGTGAGGGCGCCGGCTATAGCAATCAGCCCCAGCATTTT
NA	NA	TRBJ1-5	TRBV6-1	CASSDGYNRPQHF	TGTGCCAGCAGTGACGGGTACAATCGGCCCCAGCATTTT
NA	TRBD2	TRBJ2-3	TRBV15	CATRWGGDGDTQYF	TGTGCCACCAGGTGGGGAGGGGATGGGGATACGCAGTATTTT
once	NA	TRBJ1-6	TRBV15	CATSRDKGYNSPLHF	TGTGCCACCAGCAGAGATAAGGGGTATAATTCACCCCTCCACTTT
NA	TRBD2	TRBJ2-1	TRBV10-3	CAIRKGLAENNEQFF	TGTGCCATCAGGAAGGGACTAGCGGAGAACAATGAGCAGTTCTTC
NA	TRBD2	TRBJ2-3	TRBV6-6	CASTPGLAVDGDTQYF	TGTGCCAGCACTCCGGGACTAGCGGTAGACGGGGATACGCAGTATTTT
NA	NA	TRBJ1-1	TRBV19	CASSYRGQNTEAFF	TGTGCCAGCTCCTACCGAGGGCAGAACACTGAAGCTTTCTTT
NA	NA	TRBJ1-1	TRBV19	CASLNTANTEAFF	TGTGCCAGTTTAAACACTGCGAACACTGAAGCTTTCTTT
NA	NA	TRBJ1-1	TRBV7-9	CASRLTENTEAFF	TGTGCCAGCAGGCTTACCGAGAACACTGAAGCTTTCTTT
NA	TRBD1	TRBJ1-1	TRBV29-1	CSVVSGAAITRTGFYSEAFF	TGCAGCGTTGTCTCGGGCGCAGCAATTACGAGGACAGGGTTTTACTCTGAAGCTTTCTTT